The T cell receptor (beta chain) described here comes from a study of blood T cell repertoires in COVID-19 (TCRdb year 2020). Notes on the research overall: Collaborator samples came from the United States, Italy and Spain and covered acute and convalescent phases of COVID-19. The prospective study material was composed of cDNA or gDNA derived from T cells, B-cell-depleted T cells, or PBMCs. The dataset comprised deeply sampled blood TCRbeta repertoires from subjects exposed to, actively infected with, or recovered from COVID-19. The repertoires were released in a freely available public database meant as a resource for research on the immune response to SARS-CoV-2. Samples came from the ongoing ImmuneRACE study (first 160 participants) plus 1,254 subjects from 6 global collaborators. Sample metadata almost always included a de-identified subject ID, COVID-19 status, age in years and sex. Where available, HLA class I and class II types were obtained from metadata supplied by the sample provider rather than from assay-based typing.

From cysteine to phenylalanine, the CDR3 is 15 amino acids long. The entry retains the CDR3 DNA only, 45 bases that are in frame from base 1. From the germline V gene (reference sequence), CDR1 is MNHNY and CDR2 is SVGAGI. V lost 7 bases and J lost 3 bases; the stretch between them is 18 bases long. The collaborating institutions used their own protocols to collect whole blood in K2EDTA tubes. For TCRbeta analysis, collaborator samples were shipped as frozen whole blood, as isolated PBMCs, or as DNA extracted from either sample type. TCRbeta CDR3 regions were amplified from genomic DNA using the immunoSEQ Assay, a bias-controlled multiplex PCR. Concerning the study's data processing: Nucleated cell counts per sample were estimated from amplification of reference gene primers within the assay. To quantify the absolute abundance of each unique TCRbeta CDR3 rearrangement, sequence reads were collapsed and filtered. For each sample, productive Simpson clonality was calculated by taking the square root of Simpson's diversity index across productive rearrangements. TCRdb took over this immuneACCESS table, retaining in-frame rearrangements with V and J assigned. Such tables are incomplete; in checked studies, under half of the missing clones stem from an unresolved V gene, and the remainder is unexplained. The DNA was the basis for D and trimming; V, J and clone size are from that table. The sample contains 160,000 or so clones, around 92% of them found a single time. The biggest ten clones account for around 2.9% of the sample.

This clone has just a few counts. Its recognized antigen is unknown. Nothing much larger sits one base from this clone, and base qualities are not available. Broad study findings and their caveats: The quantity of clinical and demographic metadata differed by source and by participant and was supplied without curation.

The chain is assembled from TRBV6-6 and TRBJ1-1; TRBD1 is possibly the D segment (6 matching bases). The sequenced sample consisted of peripheral blood. This clonotype originated in a man aged 60-69 years with acute or convalescent COVID-19. The DNA reads as follows: TGTGCCAGCAATAGGGGGGGTGGAGGGGACACTGAAGCTTTCTTT. The resulting protein is CASNRGGGGDTEAFF.